This T cell receptor (beta chain) was sequenced in a study of blood T cell repertoires in COVID-19. In the study overall: The United States, Italy and Spain were the sources of the acute and convalescent COVID-19 samples.

In the original workflow: Amplification from reference gene primers served as the basis for estimated nucleated cell counts. Only in-frame clones appear in the TCRdb table, and some are missing; sequencing was by immunoSEQ multiplex PCR. The V and J calls and clone size are taken from that table; D and trimming were inferred from the DNA. The table has around 140,000 clones, 75% to 90% seen once. The CDR3 is 12 amino acids. V lost 1 base and J 8 bases, leaving 5 bases between the germline ends. Germline CDR1 is MDHEN and CDR2 is SYDVKM. Source material: peripheral blood. The rearrangement uses TRBV28 and TRBJ2-2; D is unresolved. The receptor's source is a man aged 60 to 69 with COVID-19, enrolled during active disease. The CDR3 coding sequence is TGTGCCAGCAGTTTATTCCCGGGGGAGCTGTTTTTT. The encoded protein is CASSLFPGELFF.